What follows are 26 T cell receptor beta chains derived from one specimen sequenced in a study of vaccination and CD4 T cells after COVID-19. Sequenced with the Oncomine TCR Beta short-read assay was DNA taken from cultured CD4+ T cells. TCRdb re-called the PCR reads with MiXCR, one entry per CDR3 protein. Here the sample spans 7,000 to 10,000 distinct CDR3 sequences, under 60% being singletons. Stated treatment: approximately nine-day PBMC culture with coronavirus spike peptide pools or control peptides (ViraFEST assay). These CD4+ T cells came from an unexposed donor, sampled before the COVID-19 pandemic (2011-2018). The antigens these receptors bind are not known. The sequenced sample consisted of CD4+ T cells from blood, cultured in vitro. All receptors come from a human donor in good health.

This clonotype was observed a single time. This chain joins TRBV27 and TRBJ2-3, with D tentatively TRBD1 (6 bases). Germline V CDR1 and CDR2: MNHEY, SMNVEV (reference sequence). The CDR3 is 17 amino acids. V was clipped by 4 bases and J by 0 bases, with 17 bases between them. Written as DNA, the CDR3 is TGTGCCAGCAGTTCCTTCCACAGGGCTTCTAGCACAGATACGCAGTATTTT. This codes for CASSSFHRASSTDTQYF.

This clonotype was seen more than once but under ten times. The chain is built from TRBV6-1 and TRBJ1-6; 10 positions match TRBD1. CDR1 is MNHNS, CDR2 SASEGT, per germline. The CDR3 contains 14 residues. J gave up 11 bases and V 1 base, and 2 bases lay outside the gene matches. CDR3 DNA: TGTGCCAGCAGTGAAGGGGGACAGGGGACACCCCTCCACTTT. This sequence encodes CASSEGGQGTPLHF.

The genes are TRBV4-3 and TRBJ2-1; 9 bases align to TRBD1. The length of the CDR3 is 14 residues. V trimming: 6 bases; J trimming: 5 bases; junction bases outside the gene matches: 5. CDR1 is LGHNA, CDR2 YSLEER, per germline. Written as DNA, the CDR3 is TGCGCCAGCAGAGACAGGGGGGGGCACAATGAGCAGTTCTTC. It translates to CASRDRGGHNEQFF.

The chain has TRBV10-3 and TRBJ1-5; D is unresolved. Germline assignment: CDR1 ENHRY and CDR2 SYGVKD. The CDR3 runs to 14 residues. V lost 2 bases, J lost 7 bases, and 12 bases lay in between. CDR3 in amino acids: CAISEGGVAQPQHF. The CDR3 DNA reads TGTGCCATCAGTGAGGGAGGTGTCGCCCAGCCCCAGCATTTT.

The genes are TRBV6-2 or TRBV6-3 and TRBJ1-3, with D hard to call. V lost 7 bases to trimming and J lost 9 bases, with 13 bases between them. CDR1 MNHEY and CDR2 SVGEGT come from the germline V gene. This CDR3 is 12 amino acids long. In DNA, the CDR3 is TGTGCCAGCAACGGAGGGAGGTCCACCATATATTTT. Translation gives CASNGGRSTIYF.

The J gene is TRBJ2-5, the V gene TRBV15; D is ambiguous. V dropped 4 bases and J dropped 2 bases, with 11 bases sitting between them. The CDR3 loop spans 14 amino acids. Germline CDR1 reads LNHNV; CDR2 reads YYDKDF (reference sequence). The CDR3 DNA reads TGTGCCACCAGCAAATCACCCCAACAAGAGACCCAGTACTTC. This gives the protein CATSKSPQQETQYF.

The table lists this clonotype with a few counts. This chain uses TRBV28 with TRBJ1-2; 7 bases fit TRBD1. Trimming removed 4 bases from V and 7 bases from J; junction bases left unmatched: 6. Germline V gives CDR1 MDHEN, CDR2 SYDVKM. This CDR3 contains 13 residues. Here the CDR3 DNA reads TGTGCCAGCAGTTCGACAGGGATCCGTGGCTACACCTTC. Translation: CASSSTGIRGYTF.

The chain combines TRBV20-1 with TRBJ2-4; 8 bases match TRBD2. Germline assignment: CDR1 DFQATT and CDR2 SNEGSKA (reference sequence). The CDR3 contains 15 residues. The trim removed 6 bases at V and 2 bases at J, leaving 9 bases unmatched. The CDR3 reads CSAVGERGSKNIQYF. CDR3 sequence (DNA): TGCAGTGCAGTTGGTGAGCGGGGGTCCAAAAACATTCAGTACTTC.

The V and J genes are TRBV27 and TRBJ2-5; the match to TRBD2 covers 9 bases. This CDR3 has 17 amino acids. V trimming: 4 bases; J trimming: 5 bases; junction bases outside the gene matches: 14. The germline CDR1 and CDR2 sequences are MNHEY and SMNVEV (reference sequence). The CDR3 sequence is CASSSPPWGGGGETQYF. The CDR3 region has the DNA TGTGCCAGCAGTTCCCCCCCCTGGGGCGGGGGGGGCGAGACCCAGTACTTC.

The chain has TRBV30 and TRBJ1-5; the match to TRBD1 covers 9 bases. This CDR3 spans 16 amino acids. With 1 base clipped from V and 5 bases from J, the junction kept 9 bases outside the gene matches. The germline gives CDR1 GTSNPN, CDR2 SVGIG (reference sequence). In DNA, the CDR3 is TGTGCCTGGAGTGATGGGGGACAGGGAGATTATCAGCCCCAGCATTTT. Translating it yields CAWSDGGQGDYQPQHF.

DNA for the CDR3: TGTGCCAGCAGCCTGGGACAGATGAACACTGAAGCTTTCTTT. Its translation: CASSLGQMNTEAFF. This chain joins TRBV7-9 and TRBJ1-1, with TRBD1 matching over 7 bases. The CDR3 loop spans 14 amino acids. V lost 5 bases, J lost 0 bases, and 3 bases stayed unmatched. Germline V CDR1 and CDR2: SEHNR, FQNEAQ (reference sequence).

The V gene is TRBV2, the J gene TRBJ2-5; D uncertain. Deletions cut 5 bases from V and 2 bases from J, with 3 bases between. The germline V gene has CDR1 SNHLY and CDR2 FYNNEI. The CDR3 is 11 amino acids. CDR3 residues: CASSYQETQYF. CDR3 coding DNA: TGTGCCAGCAGTTATCAAGAGACCCAGTACTTC.

The chain has TRBV24-1 and TRBJ2-1, with D possibly being TRBD1 or TRBD2 (7 bases each). The CDR3 runs 18 residues. Trimming removed 2 bases from V and 2 bases from J, with 18 bases in between. Germline V gene sequence: CDR1 KGHDR, CDR2 SFDVKD. CDR3 in amino acids: CATSDSLRGGRPYNEQFF. CDR3 bases: TGTGCCACCAGTGATTCGCTCAGGGGGGGGAGGCCCTACAATGAGCAGTTCTTC.

The J gene is TRBJ1-2, the V gene TRBV28, with TRBD1 matching over 7 bases. CDR1 and CDR2 (germline): MDHEN, SYDVKM. The CDR3 is 15 amino acids. J gave up 9 bases and V 6 bases, and 16 bases lay outside the gene matches. The chain's CDR3 is CASRQGSGVLWRYTF. DNA for the CDR3: TGTGCCAGCAGACAGGGGTCGGGGGTTCTTTGGCGCTACACCTTC.

CDR3 sequence reads: CASSLRGTSGGRTDTQYF. Written as DNA, the CDR3 is TGTGCCAGCAGCTTACGCGGGACTAGCGGGGGGCGCACAGATACGCAGTATTTT. V and J are TRBV5-4 and TRBJ2-3; 15 bases map to TRBD2. The length of the CDR3 is 18 residues. V lost 2 bases and J lost 1; bases outside the gene matches: 5. In germline, CDR1 is SGHNT, CDR2 YYREEE (reference sequence).

This clonotype was seen only a few times. This chain uses TRBV20-1 with TRBJ2-3; 9 nucleotides agree with TRBD2. V shed 3 bases, J shed 2 bases, and the junction held 9 bases outside the gene matches. Germline-derived CDR1 and CDR2 are DFQATT and SNEGSKA (reference sequence). CDR3 length: 16 residues. The CDR3 DNA reads TGCAGTGCTAGTTTCGGAGCGGGAGGCTACACAGATACGCAGTATTTT. This sequence encodes CSASFGAGGYTDTQYF.

The chain has TRBV27 and TRBJ1-6; no reliable D call. Germline V gives CDR1 MNHEY, CDR2 SMNVEV (reference sequence). V shed 1 base and J shed 9 bases, with 4 bases lying between them. This CDR3 has 12 amino acids. The chain's CDR3 is CASSLFGSPLHF. Written as DNA, the CDR3 is TGTGCCAGCAGTTTATTCGGTTCACCCCTCCACTTT.

In this sample, this clonotype turned up a few times. The J gene is TRBJ1-5, the V gene TRBV7-2; D might be TRBD1 (6 bases). The CDR3 length is 16 residues. The V gene's germline CDR1 is SGHTA and CDR2 FQGNSA. Trimming removed 5 bases at V and 1 base at J, with 15 bases between. CDR3 amino acids: CASSPSTGASNQPQHF. In DNA, the CDR3 is TGTGCCAGCAGCCCTAGCACGGGGGCCAGCAATCAGCCCCAGCATTTT. The entire variable domain, with the rest obtained from reference TRBV7-2 and TRBJ1-5, is as follows: GAGVSQSPSNKVTEKGKDVELRCDPISGHTALYWYRQSLGQGLEFLIYFQGNSAPDKSGLPSDRFSAERTGGSVSTLTIQRTQQEDSAVYLCASSPSTGASNQPQHFGDGTRLSIL.

The chain carries TRBV10-2 and TRBJ2-5; 14 bases align to TRBD2. The CDR3 loop spans 18 amino acids. With 6 bases clipped from V and 4 bases from J, the junction kept 13 bases outside the gene matches. Germline loops: CDR1 WSHSY, CDR2 SAAADI. CDR3 in DNA: TGCGCCAGCAGAACCGGGACTAGCGGGAGAAGGGTAGGAGAGACCCAGTACTTC. The encoded protein is CASRTGTSGRRVGETQYF.

This clonotype showed up just a few times. The rearrangement links TRBV10-3 to TRBJ2-7, with D unresolved. CDR1 is ENHRY and CDR2 is SYGVKD in the germline V gene. V was pared by 3 bases and J by 1 base, with 19 bases between. This CDR3 has 17 residues. The CDR3 spells CAISDPVVAGKSYEQYF. The CDR3 DNA reads as TGTGCCATCAGTGACCCCGTAGTGGCAGGTAAATCCTACGAGCAGTACTTC.

This rearrangement joins TRBV14 to TRBJ1-6; a weak D match, TRBD1 (5 bases). This CDR3 has 13 residues. V lost 4 bases and J 7 bases, leaving 8 bases between the germline ends. CDR1 and CDR2 (germline): SGHDN, FVKESK. The CDR3 spells CASSPGVNSPLHF. The CDR3 DNA follows: TGTGCCAGCAGCCCGGGGGTAAATTCACCCCTCCACTTT.

The CDR3 coding sequence is TGTGCCAGCAGTTCCCACCGACAGGTGGTTACAGATACGCAGTATTTT. Encoded protein: CASSSHRQVVTDTQYF. The chain is built from TRBV12-3 or TRBV12-4 and TRBJ2-3, with a tentative D call TRBD1 (6 bases). V was shortened by 4 bases and J by 3 bases, with 17 bases between the two germline ends. The CDR3 runs 16 residues.

The rearrangement joins TRBV29-1 to TRBJ2-3; no clear D gene. Germline V CDR1 and CDR2: SQVTM, ANQGSEA. The CDR3 loop spans 14 amino acids. V lost 3 bases to trimming and J lost 2 bases, with 12 bases between them. This CDR3 reads CSVEVASSTDTQYF. The DNA for the CDR3 is TGCAGCGTTGAGGTCGCCAGTTCCACAGATACGCAGTATTTT.

The V call is TRBV24-1, the J call TRBJ2-5; D is unresolved. This CDR3 spans 12 amino acids. CDR1 is KGHDR and CDR2 is SFDVKD in the germline V gene. Trimming stripped 5 bases from V and 2 bases from J, with 5 bases between. CDR3 residues: CATSGVQETQYF. The CDR3 nucleotides read TGTGCCACCAGTGGAGTACAAGAGACCCAGTACTTC.

The table lists this clonotype with a few counts. The chain uses TRBV20-1 and TRBJ2-1, with 9 bases lining up with TRBD1. The CDR3 runs to 14 residues. V was pared by 3 bases and J by 2 bases, with 2 bases of the junction left unmatched. Germline CDR1 reads DFQATT; CDR2 reads SNEGSKA (reference sequence). The CDR3 region is CSASRTGAYNEQFF. In DNA form, the CDR3 reads TGCAGTGCTAGCAGGACAGGGGCCTACAATGAGCAGTTCTTC.

The V and J genes are TRBV6-2 or TRBV6-3 and TRBJ2-3; D perhaps matches TRBD1 (5 bases). The CDR3 loop spans 15 amino acids. CDR1 is MNHEY, CDR2 SVGEGT, per germline. Trimming removed 0 bases at V and 4 bases at J, with 11 bases between. The CDR3 sequence is CASSYSTSQADTQYF. As DNA, the CDR3 is TGTGCCAGCAGTTACTCGACTTCACAGGCAGATACGCAGTATTTT.